This T cell receptor (beta chain) came from a study of control samples from healthy donors and cancer patients. This clone was seen once. Measured with immunoSEQ multiplex PCR; TCRdb has only the in-frame clones, and not every one. The data hold 9,500 to 15,000 clones, with roughly 90% observed a single time. Trimming cost V 5 bases and J 8 bases, with 18 bases left between them. The length of the CDR3 is 14 residues. This chain connects TRBV23-1 to TRBJ1-1; D is undetermined. TRBV23-1 is an open reading frame, and its role is uncertain. This TCR derives from a male donor with melanoma. The sequencing input was formalin-fixed, paraffin-embedded tissue. This CDR3 reads CASSFGLGRFEAFF. Here the CDR3 DNA reads TGCGCCAGCAGTTTCGGCCTAGGAAGGTTCGAAGCTTTCTTT.